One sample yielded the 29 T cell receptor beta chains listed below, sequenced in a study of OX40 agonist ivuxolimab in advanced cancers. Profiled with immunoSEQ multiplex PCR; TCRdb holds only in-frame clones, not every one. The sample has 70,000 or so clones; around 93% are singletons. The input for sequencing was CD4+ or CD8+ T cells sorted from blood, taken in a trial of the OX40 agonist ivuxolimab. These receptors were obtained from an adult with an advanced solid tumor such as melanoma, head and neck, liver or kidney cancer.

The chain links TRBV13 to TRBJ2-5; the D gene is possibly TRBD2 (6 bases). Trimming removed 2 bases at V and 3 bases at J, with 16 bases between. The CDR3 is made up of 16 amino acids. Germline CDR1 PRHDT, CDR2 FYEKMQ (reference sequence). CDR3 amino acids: CASSLSPGWGEETQYF. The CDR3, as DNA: TGTGCCAGCAGCTTATCACCGGGTTGGGGGGAAGAGACCCAGTACTTC. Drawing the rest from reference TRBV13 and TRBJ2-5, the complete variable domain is AAGVIQSPRHLIKEKRETATLKCYPIPRHDTVYWYQQGPGQDPQFLISFYEKMQSDKGSIPDRFSAQQFSDYHSELNMSSLELGDSALYFCASSLSPGWGEETQYFGPGTRLLVL.

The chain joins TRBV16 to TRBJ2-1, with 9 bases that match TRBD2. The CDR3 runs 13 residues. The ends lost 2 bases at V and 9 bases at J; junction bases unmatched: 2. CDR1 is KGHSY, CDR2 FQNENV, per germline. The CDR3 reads CASSQNSGSEQFF. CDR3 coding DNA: TGTGCCAGCAGCCAAAATAGCGGGAGTGAGCAGTTCTTC.

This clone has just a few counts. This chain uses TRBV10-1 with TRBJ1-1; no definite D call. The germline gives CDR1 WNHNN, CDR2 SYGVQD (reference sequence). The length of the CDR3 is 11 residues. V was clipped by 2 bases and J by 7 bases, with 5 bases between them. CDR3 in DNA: TGCGCCAGCAGTGAGGGGAATGAAGCTTTCTTT. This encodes CASSEGNEAFF.

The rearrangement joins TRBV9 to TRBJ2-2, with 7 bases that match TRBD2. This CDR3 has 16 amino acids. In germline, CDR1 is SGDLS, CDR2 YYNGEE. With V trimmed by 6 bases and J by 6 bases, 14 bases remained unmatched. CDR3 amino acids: CASTRYDLAVAGELFF. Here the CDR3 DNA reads TGTGCCAGCACCCGATACGACCTAGCGGTTGCCGGGGAGCTGTTTTTT.

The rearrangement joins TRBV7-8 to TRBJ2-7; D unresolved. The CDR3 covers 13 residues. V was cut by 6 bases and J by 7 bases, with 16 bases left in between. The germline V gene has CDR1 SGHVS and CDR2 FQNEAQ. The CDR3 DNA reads TGTGCCAGCAGTCTTCGGAGCCAAGGGGAGCAGTACTTC. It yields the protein CASSLRSQGEQYF. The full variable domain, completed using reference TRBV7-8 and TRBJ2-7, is GAGVSQSPRYKVAKRGQDVALRCDPISGHVSLFWYQQALGQGPEFLTYFQNEAQLDKSGLPSDRFFAERPEGSVSTLKIQRTQQEDSAVYLCASSLRSQGEQYFGPGTRLTVT.

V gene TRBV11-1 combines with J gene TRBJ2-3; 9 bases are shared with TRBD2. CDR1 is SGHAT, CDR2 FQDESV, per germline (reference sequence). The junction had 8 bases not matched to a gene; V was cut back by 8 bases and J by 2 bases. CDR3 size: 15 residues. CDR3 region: CASQRSGSYTDTQYF. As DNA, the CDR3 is TGTGCCAGCCAACGTAGCGGGAGTTACACAGATACGCAGTATTTT.

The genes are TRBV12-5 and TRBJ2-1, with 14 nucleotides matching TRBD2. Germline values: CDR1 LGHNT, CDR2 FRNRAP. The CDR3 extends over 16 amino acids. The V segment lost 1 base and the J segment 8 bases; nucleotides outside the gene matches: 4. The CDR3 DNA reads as TGTGCTAGTGGTTTGGGGACTAGCGGGAGGTTATATGAGCAGTTCTTC. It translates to CASGLGTSGRLYEQFF. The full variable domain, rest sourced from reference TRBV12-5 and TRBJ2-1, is DARVTQTPRHKVTEMGQEVTMRCQPILGHNTVFWYRQTMMQGLELLAYFRNRAPLDDSGMPKDRFSAEMPDATLATLKIQPSEPRDSAVYFCASGLGTSGRLYEQFFGPGTRLTVL.

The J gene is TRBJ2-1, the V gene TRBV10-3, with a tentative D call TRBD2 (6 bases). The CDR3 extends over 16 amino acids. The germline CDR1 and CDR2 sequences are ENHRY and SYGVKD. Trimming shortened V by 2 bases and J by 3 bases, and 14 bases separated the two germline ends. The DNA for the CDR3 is TGTGCCATCAGTGAGAGTGTAGCGGAGCTCTACAATGAGCAGTTCTTC. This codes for CAISESVAELYNEQFF.

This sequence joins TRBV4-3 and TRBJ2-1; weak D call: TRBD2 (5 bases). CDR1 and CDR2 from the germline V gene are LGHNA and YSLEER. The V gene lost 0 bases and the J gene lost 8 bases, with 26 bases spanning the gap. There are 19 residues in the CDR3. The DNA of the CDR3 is TGCGCCAGCAGCCAAGATCGGGTGGGTGCTTCGTGGGAGACCGATGAGCAGTTCTTC. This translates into CASSQDRVGASWETDEQFF.

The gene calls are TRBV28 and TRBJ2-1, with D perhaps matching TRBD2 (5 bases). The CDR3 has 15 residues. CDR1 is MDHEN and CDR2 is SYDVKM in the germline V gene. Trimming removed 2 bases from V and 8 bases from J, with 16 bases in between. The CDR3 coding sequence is TGTGCCAGCAGTTTACTTCCTTCGGACTCGGATGAGCAGTTCTTC. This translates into CASSLLPSDSDEQFF.

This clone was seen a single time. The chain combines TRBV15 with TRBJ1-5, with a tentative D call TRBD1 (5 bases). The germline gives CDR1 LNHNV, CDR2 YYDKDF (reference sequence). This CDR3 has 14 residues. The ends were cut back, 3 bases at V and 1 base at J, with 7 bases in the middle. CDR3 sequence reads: CATSSEGSNQPQHF. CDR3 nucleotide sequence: TGTGCCACCAGCAGCGAGGGGAGCAATCAGCCCCAGCATTTT.

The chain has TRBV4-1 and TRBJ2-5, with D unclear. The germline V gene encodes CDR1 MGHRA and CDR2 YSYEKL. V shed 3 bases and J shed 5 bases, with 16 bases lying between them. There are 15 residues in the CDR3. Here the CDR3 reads CASSHGTDGRETQYF. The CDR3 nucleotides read TGCGCCAGCAGCCACGGCACGGACGGGCGGGAGACCCAGTACTTC.

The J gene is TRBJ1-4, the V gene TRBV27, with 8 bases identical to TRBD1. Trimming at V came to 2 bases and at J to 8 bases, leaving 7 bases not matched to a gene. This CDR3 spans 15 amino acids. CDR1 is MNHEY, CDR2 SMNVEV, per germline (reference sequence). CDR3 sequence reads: CASSLRGTGREKLFF. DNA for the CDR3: TGTGCCAGCAGTTTACGGGGGACAGGACGAGAAAAACTGTTTTTT.

The CDR3 here is CSVGSGTGRTNEQYF. The CDR3, as DNA: TGCAGCGTAGGTTCCGGGACAGGGAGGACGAACGAGCAGTACTTC. V is TRBV29-1 and J is TRBJ2-7, with TRBD1 identical over 9 bases. CDR3 size: 15 residues. Germline values: CDR1 SQVTM, CDR2 ANQGSEA. J lost 5 bases, V lost 6 bases, and 14 bases had no gene match.

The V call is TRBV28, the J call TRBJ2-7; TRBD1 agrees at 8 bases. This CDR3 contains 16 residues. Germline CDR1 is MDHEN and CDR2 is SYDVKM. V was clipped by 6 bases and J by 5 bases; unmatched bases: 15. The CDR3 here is CASSSQDRAIIHEQYF. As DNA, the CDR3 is TGTGCCAGCAGCTCACAGGACAGGGCAATTATCCACGAGCAGTACTTC. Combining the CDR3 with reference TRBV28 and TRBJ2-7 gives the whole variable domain DVKVTQSSRYLVKRTGEKVFLECVQDMDHENMFWYRQDPGLGLRLIYFSYDVKMKEKGDIPEGYSVSREKKERFSLILESASTNQTSMYLCASSSQDRAIIHEQYFGPGTRLTVT.

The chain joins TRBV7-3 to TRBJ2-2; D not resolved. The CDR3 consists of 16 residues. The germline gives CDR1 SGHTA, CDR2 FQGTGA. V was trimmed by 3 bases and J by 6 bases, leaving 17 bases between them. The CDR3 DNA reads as TGTGCCAGCAGCTTTTTATCCGGCAGCCTCTCCGGGGAGCTGTTTTTT. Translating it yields CASSFLSGSLSGELFF.

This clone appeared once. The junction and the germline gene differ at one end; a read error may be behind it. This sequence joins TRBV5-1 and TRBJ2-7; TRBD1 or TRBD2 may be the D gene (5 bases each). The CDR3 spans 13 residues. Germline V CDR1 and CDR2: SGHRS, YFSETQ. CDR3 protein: CASSSGASNEQYF. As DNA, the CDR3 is TGTGCCAGCAGCTCCGGGGCCTCGAACGAGCAGTACTTC.

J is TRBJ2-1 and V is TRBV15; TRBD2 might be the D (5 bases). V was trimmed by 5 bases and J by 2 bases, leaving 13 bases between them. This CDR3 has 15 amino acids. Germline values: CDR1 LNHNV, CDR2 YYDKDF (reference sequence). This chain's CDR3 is CATSGLSGAYNEQFF. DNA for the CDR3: TGTGCCACCAGCGGGCTTTCCGGGGCCTACAATGAGCAGTTCTTC. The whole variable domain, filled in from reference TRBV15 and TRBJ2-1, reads DAMVIQNPRYQVTQFGKPVTLSCSQTLNHNVMYWYQQKSSQAPKLLFHYYDKDFNNEADTPDNFQSRRPNTSFCFLDIRSPGLGDTAMYLCATSGLSGAYNEQFFGPGTRLTVL.

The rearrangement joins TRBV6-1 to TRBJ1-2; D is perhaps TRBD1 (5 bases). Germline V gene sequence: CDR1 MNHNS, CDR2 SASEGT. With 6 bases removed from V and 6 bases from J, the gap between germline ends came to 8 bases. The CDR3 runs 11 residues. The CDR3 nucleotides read TGTGCCAGCAGGGGGGTGGATGGCTACACCTTC. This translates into CASRGVDGYTF.

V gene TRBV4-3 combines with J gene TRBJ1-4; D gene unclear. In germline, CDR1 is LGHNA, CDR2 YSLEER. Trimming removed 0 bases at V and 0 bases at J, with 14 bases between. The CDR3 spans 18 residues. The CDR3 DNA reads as TGCGCCAGCAGCCAAGATGGTGTTTTATCGTCAACTAATGAAAAACTGTTTTTT. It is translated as CASSQDGVLSSTNEKLFF.

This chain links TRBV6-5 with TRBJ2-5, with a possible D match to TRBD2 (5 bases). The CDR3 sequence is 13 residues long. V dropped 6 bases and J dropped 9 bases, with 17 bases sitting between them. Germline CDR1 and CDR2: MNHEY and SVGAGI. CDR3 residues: CASSRERIGAQYF. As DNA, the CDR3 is TGTGCCAGCAGCCGCGAGCGCATCGGGGCCCAGTACTTC.

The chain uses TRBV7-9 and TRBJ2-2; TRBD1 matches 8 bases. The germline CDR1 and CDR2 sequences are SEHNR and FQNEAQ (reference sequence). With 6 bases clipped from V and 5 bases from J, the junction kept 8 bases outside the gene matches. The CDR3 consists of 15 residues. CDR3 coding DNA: TGTGCCAGCAGTCCCGGGACAGGCGCTACCGGGGAGCTGTTTTTT. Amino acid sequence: CASSPGTGATGELFF.

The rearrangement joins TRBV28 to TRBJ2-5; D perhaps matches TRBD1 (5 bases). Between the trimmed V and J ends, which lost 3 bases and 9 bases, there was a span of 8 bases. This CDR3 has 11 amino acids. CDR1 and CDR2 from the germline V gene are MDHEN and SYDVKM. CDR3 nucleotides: TGTGCCAGCAGTTTGGGGCAGGCCCAGTACTTC. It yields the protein CASSLGQAQYF.

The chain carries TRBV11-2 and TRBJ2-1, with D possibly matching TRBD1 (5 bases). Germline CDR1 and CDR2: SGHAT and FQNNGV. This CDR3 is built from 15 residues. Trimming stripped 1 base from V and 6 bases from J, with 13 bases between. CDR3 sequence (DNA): TGTGCCAGCAGCTTAGCTTGGGGCACCGGCAATGAGCAGTTCTTC. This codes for CASSLAWGTGNEQFF. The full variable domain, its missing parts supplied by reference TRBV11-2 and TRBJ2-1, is EAGVAQSPRYKIIEKRQSVAFWCNPISGHATLYWYQQILGQGPKLLIQFQNNGVVDDSQLPKDRFSAERLKGVDSTLKIQPAKLEDSAVYLCASSLAWGTGNEQFFGPGTRLTVL.

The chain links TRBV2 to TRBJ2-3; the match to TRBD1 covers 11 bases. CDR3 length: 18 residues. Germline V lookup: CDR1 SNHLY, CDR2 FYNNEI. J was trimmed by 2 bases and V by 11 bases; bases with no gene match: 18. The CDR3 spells CASRTGGFHSGSTDTQYF. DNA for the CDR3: TGTGCCTCCCGGACAGGGGGCTTTCACAGCGGTTCCACAGATACGCAGTATTTT. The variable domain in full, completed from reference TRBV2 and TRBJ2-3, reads EPEVTQTPSHQVTQMGQEVILRCVPISNHLYFYWYRQILGQKVEFLVSFYNNEISEKSEIFDDQFSVERPDGSNFTLKIRSTKLEDSAMYFCASRTGGFHSGSTDTQYFGPGTRLTVL.

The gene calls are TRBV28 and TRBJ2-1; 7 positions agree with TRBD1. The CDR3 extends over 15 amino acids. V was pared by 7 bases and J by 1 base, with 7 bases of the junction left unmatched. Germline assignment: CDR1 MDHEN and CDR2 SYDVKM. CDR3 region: CASTSGTVSYNEQFF. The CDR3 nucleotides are TGTGCCAGCACCTCCGGGACAGTTTCCTACAATGAGCAGTTCTTC. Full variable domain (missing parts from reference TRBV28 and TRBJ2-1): DVKVTQSSRYLVKRTGEKVFLECVQDMDHENMFWYRQDPGLGLRLIYFSYDVKMKEKGDIPEGYSVSREKKERFSLILESASTNQTSMYLCASTSGTVSYNEQFFGPGTRLTVL.

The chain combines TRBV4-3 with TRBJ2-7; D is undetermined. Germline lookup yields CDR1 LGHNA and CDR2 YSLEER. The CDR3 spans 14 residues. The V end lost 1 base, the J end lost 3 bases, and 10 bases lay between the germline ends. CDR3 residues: CASSQALASYEQYF. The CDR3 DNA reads TGCGCCAGCAGCCAAGCCCTGGCAAGCTACGAGCAGTACTTC.

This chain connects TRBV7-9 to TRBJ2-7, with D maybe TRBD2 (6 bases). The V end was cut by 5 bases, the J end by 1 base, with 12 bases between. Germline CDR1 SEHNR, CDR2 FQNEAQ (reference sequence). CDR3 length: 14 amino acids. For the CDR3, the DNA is TGTGCCAGCAGCCCGCGGGGAAGTTCCTACGAGCAGTACTTC. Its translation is CASSPRGSSYEQYF.

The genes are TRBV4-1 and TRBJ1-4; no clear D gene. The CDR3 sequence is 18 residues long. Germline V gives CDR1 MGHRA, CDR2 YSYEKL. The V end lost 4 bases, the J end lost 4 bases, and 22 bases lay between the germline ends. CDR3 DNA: TGCGCCAGCAGCCTCATTGGGAACGACGGTGGGGTTAATGAAAAACTGTTTTTT. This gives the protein CASSLIGNDGGVNEKLFF.